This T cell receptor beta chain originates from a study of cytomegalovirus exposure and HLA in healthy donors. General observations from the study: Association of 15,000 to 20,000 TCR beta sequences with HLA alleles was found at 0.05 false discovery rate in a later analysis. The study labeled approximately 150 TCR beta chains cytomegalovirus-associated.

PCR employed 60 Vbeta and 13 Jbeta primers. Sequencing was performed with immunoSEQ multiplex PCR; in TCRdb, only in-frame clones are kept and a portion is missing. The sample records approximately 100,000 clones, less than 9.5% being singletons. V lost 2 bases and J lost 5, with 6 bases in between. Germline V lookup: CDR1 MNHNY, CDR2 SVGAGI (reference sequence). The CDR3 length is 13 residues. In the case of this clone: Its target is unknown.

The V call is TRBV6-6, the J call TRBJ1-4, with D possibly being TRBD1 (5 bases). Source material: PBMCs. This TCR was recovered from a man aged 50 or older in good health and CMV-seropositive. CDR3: CASSYRGNEKLFF. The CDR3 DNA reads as TGTGCCAGCAGTTACAGGGGAAATGAAAAACTGTTTTTT.